The clone carrying this T cell receptor beta chain was observed at least ten times. The V segment lost 2 bases and the J segment 3 bases; nucleotides outside the gene matches: 7. This CDR3 comprises 16 residues. Germline CDR1 and CDR2: MNHEY and SMNVEV (reference sequence). The data are from a study of glioma-infiltrating T cells. TCR alpha and beta CDR3 regions were amplified from RNA using iRepertoire nested multiplex PCR. A single record per CDR3 protein comes from TCRdb applying MiXCR to the multiplex PCR reads. The sample contains some 180,000 distinct CDR3 sequences, roughly a third of which appear only once.

The V gene is TRBV27, the J gene TRBJ2-4, with 7 bases matching TRBD1. The TCR was taken from a human donor with low-grade glioma or glioblastoma, undergoing nonglioma brain surgery, or in good health (not recorded which). Material for sequencing was glioma tissue, nonneoplastic brain tissue, or PBMCs (not recorded which). CDR3 nucleotides: TGTGCCAGCAGTTTACTAGGGGGCTTGGGCAAAAACATTCAGTACTTC. Amino acid sequence: CASSLLGGLGKNIQYF.